This TCR beta chain was recovered during a study of T cell repertoires in cytomegalovirus infection. Looking at the study overall: It was recently identified HLA-C-restricted and well-studied HLA-B-restricted CMV epitopes that the study used. Based on public TCR beta signatures, there were indications of CMV infection and of a matching HLA type.

TCRdb reprocessed the reads via MiXCR and lists one record per CDR3 protein. This sample has approximately 730,000 distinct CDR3 sequences, with about 29% found just once. This CDR3 is built from 17 residues. CDR1 is SEHNR, CDR2 FQNEAQ, per germline (reference sequence). Trimming pared 5 bases from V and 2 bases from J, leaving 18 bases between. Overall study results and limits: Cumulative frequency of public TCR beta families picked out carriers of CMV plus the relevant HLA. Predominance within the ex vivo response was attributable to HLA-C-restricted CMV-specific TCR beta clonotypes.

This clonotype has ten or more counts. As yet, its antigen is unknown. The specimen comprised cultured CD8+ T cells from PBMCs, sampled from culture after CMV antigen stimulation. The chain is built from TRBV7-9 and TRBJ1-4; a possible D gene is TRBD1 (6 bases). The TCR was taken from a human donor in good health (CMV status not recorded). Some clones in this sample may be carry-over from other donors' samples. In DNA form, the CDR3 reads TGTGCCAGCAGCCCCCGGACAGCGGGGGCGACTAATGAAAAACTGTTTTTT. The encoded protein is CASSPRTAGATNEKLFF.